This T cell receptor beta chain originates from a study of blood T cell repertoires in COVID-19. Overall study: Some COVID-19 samples were acute and others convalescent; all came from the United States, Italy and Spain.

The study recruited people aged about 18 to 95 years across roughly 25 US areas. Either two negative PCRs, clearance, or symptom resolution qualified Cohort 3 donors as recovered. The assay was immunoSEQ multiplex PCR, and TCRdb's table has in-frame clones only and misses some. The table lists 300,000 to 350,000 clones, approximately 83% of them singletons. The sample consisted of PBMCs or T cells enriched from blood (not recorded which). The sequence derives from a man aged 25 to 45 who had recovered from COVID-19.

Written as DNA, the CDR3 is TGTGCCAGCAGTGAGAATCGGTGGCAGGATAGGGGGGAGCTGTTTTTT. It encodes CASSENRWQDRGELFF. V is TRBV6-1 and J is TRBJ2-2; D not certain. V was cut by 3 bases and J by 8 bases, with 19 bases left in between. The CDR3 is 16 residues long. Germline-derived CDR1 and CDR2 are MNHNS and SASEGT.